The following is a T cell receptor (beta chain) sequence with its context. Authors' processing steps: It was from reference gene primer amplification that nucleated cell counts were estimated. Clones were read by immunoSEQ multiplex PCR, and TCRdb kept only the in-frame ones, dropping some. That table is the source of V, J and clone size, and D and trimming were worked out from the DNA. The sample yields roughly 210,000 clones, about 87% seen once. The CDR3 is made up of 14 amino acids. From germline, CDR1 is SGHAT and CDR2 FQNNGV. Unmatched junction bases numbered 4, after V lost 4 bases and J lost 5 bases. The sample is drawn from a study of blood T cell repertoires in COVID-19. About the study: There were acute and convalescent COVID-19 samples, and they came from the United States, Italy and Spain.

The chain recombines TRBV11-2 with TRBJ2-1, with TRBD1 matching over 8 bases. The sequence derives from a man in his 70s with acute or convalescent COVID-19. The specimen was peripheral blood. The CDR3 is CASSYRGIDNEQFF. The CDR3 DNA is TGTGCCAGCAGCTACAGGGGGATCGACAATGAGCAGTTCTTC.